These 2 T cell receptor beta chains originate from one sample sequenced in a study of T cell repertoires in cytomegalovirus infection. Their cognate antigens are unknown. TCRdb analysed the reads with MiXCR anew, one entry per CDR3 protein. The repertoire has approximately 590,000 distinct CDR3 sequences, just under 40% of them found once; the top ten carry around 46%. Source: cultured PBMCs, taken from culture after CMV antigen stimulation. Receptors originate from a human donor in good health (CMV status not recorded). Some clones in this sample may be carry-over from other donors' samples.

The J gene is TRBJ1-5, the V gene TRBV19, with D tentatively TRBD1 (5 bases). This CDR3 is 14 amino acids long. Germline V gene sequence: CDR1 LNHDA, CDR2 SQIVND (reference sequence). Between the trimmed V and J ends, which lost 3 bases and 12 bases, there was a span of 18 bases. The CDR3 DNA reads TGTGCCAGTAGTATGGGGCCGAGAGGGAAGCGCCAGCATTTT. Amino acids: CASSMGPRGKRQHF. Combining the CDR3 with reference TRBV19 and TRBJ1-5 gives the whole variable domain DGGITQSPKYLFRKEGQNVTLSCEQNLNHDAMYWYRQDPGQGLRLIYYSQIVNDFQKGDIAEGYSVSREKKESFPLTVTSAQKNPTAFYLCASSMGPRGKRQHFGDGTRLSIL.

This clonotype showed up just a few times. V usage is TRBV6-2 or TRBV6-3 and J usage is TRBJ2-2; TRBD2 might be the D (5 bases). This CDR3 has 14 residues. Germline V gene sequence: CDR1 MNHEY, CDR2 SVGEGT. The V gene lost 4 bases and the J gene lost 4 bases, with 10 bases spanning the gap. The CDR3 coding sequence is TGTGCCAGCAGTTCACTAGTTTCCACCGGGGAGCTGTTTTTT. Protein: CASSSLVSTGELFF.